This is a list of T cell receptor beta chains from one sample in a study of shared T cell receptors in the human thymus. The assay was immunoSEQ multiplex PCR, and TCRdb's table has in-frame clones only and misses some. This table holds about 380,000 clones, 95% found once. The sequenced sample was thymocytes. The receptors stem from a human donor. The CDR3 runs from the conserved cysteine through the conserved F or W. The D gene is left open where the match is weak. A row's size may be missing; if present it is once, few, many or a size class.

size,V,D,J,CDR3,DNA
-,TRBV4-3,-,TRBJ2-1,CASSQDDGNHEQFF,TGCGCCAGCAGCCAAGACGACGGGAACCATGAGCAGTTCTTC
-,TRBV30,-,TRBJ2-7,CAWLFHWCSYEQYF,TGTGCCTGGCTATTTCACTGGTGCTCCTACGAGCAGTACTTC
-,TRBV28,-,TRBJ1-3,CASSWDPSSGNTIYF,TGTGCCAGCAGCTGGGACCCTAGCTCTGGAAACACCATATATTTT
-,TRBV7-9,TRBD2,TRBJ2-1,CASSLSRGRASYNEQFF,TGTGCCAGCAGCCTCTCGCGCGGGAGGGCCTCCTACAATGAGCAGTTCTTC
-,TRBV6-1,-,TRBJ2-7,CASIPPGSYEQYF,TGTGCCAGCATACCGCCGGGGTCCTACGAGCAGTACTTC
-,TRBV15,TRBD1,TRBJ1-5,CATSRARQGAGYNQPQHF,TGTGCCACCAGCAGAGCCCGACAGGGGGCTGGGTATAATCAGCCCCAGCATTTT
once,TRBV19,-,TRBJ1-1,CASSITGSPPEAFF,TGTGCCAGTAGTATTACAGGGAGTCCCCCTGAAGCTTTCTTT
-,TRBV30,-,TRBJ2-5,CARKYLRDFQETQYF,TGTGCCCGCAAATACCTCCGGGACTTCCAAGAGACCCAGTACTTC
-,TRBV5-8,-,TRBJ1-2,CASSLEGDYGYTF,TGTGCCAGCAGCTTGGAGGGGGACTATGGCTACACCTTC
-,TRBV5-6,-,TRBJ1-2,CASSLDPRSLNYGYTF,TGTGCCAGCAGCTTGGATCCGAGAAGCCTTAACTATGGCTACACCTTC
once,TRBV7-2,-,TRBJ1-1,CASSLAYHRENTEAFF,TGTGCCAGCAGCTTAGCGTATCACAGGGAGAACACTGAAGCTTTCTTT
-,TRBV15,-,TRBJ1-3,CATSREPVRGNTIYF,TGTGCCACCAGCAGGGAGCCGGTTCGTGGAAACACCATATATTTT
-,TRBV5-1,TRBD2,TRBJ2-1,CASSLERLAGGNEQFF,TGCGCCAGCAGCTTGGAACGGCTAGCGGGGGGCAATGAGCAGTTCTTC
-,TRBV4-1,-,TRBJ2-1,CARYGAESYNEQFF,TGCGCCAGATACGGGGCGGAGTCCTACAATGAGCAGTTCTTC
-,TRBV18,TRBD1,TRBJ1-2,CASSPLTDRERYGYTF,TGTGCCAGCTCACCACTGACGGACAGGGAGCGGTATGGCTACACCTTC
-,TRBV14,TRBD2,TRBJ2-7,CASSQERTSGRAYEQYF,TGTGCCAGCAGCCAAGAGAGGACTAGCGGGAGGGCCTACGAGCAGTACTTC
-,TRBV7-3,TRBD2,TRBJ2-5,CASSYSTLKMVAGREETQYF,TGTGCCAGCAGCTACTCGACCCTTAAGATGGTAGCGGGGAGGGAAGAGACCCAGTACTTC
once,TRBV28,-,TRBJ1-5,CASTALTALQYSNQPQHF,TGTGCCAGCACCGCTTTGACGGCCCTTCAATATAGCAATCAGCCCCAGCATTTT
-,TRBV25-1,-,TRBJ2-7,CASSASKRGREQYF,TGTGCCAGCAGTGCCTCTAAAAGGGGAAGGGAGCAGTACTTC
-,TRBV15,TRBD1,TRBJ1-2,CATSRRDRKGDGYTF,TGTGCCACCAGCAGGAGGGACAGGAAAGGGGATGGCTACACCTTC
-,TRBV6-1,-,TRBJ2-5,CASSDMGRETQYF,TGTGCCAGCAGTGACATGGGTCGTGAGACCCAGTACTTC
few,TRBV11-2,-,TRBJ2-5,CASSLVSEETQYF,TGTGCCAGCAGCTTAGTCTCAGAAGAGACCCAGTACTTC
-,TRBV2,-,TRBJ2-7,CASSRKILSLVSYEQYF,TGTGCCAGCAGCCGAAAAATATTATCCCTGGTCTCCTACGAGCAGTACTTC
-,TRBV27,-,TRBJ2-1,CASSYPSPYNEQFF,TGTGCCAGCAGTTACCCTAGCCCCTACAATGAGCAGTTCTTC
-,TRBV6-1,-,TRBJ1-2,CASVGQFYGYTF,TGTGCCAGTGTGGGGCAGTTCTATGGCTACACCTTC
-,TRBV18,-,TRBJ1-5,CASAVGGNQPQHF,TGTGCCAGCGCCGTGGGTGGGAATCAGCCCCAGCATTTT
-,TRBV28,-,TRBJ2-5,CASSLRRETQYF,TGTGCCAGCAGTTTACGGCGAGAGACCCAGTACTTC
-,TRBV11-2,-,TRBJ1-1,CASSPRGQTNTEAFF,TGTGCCAGCAGCCCGCGGGGACAAACGAACACTGAAGCTTTCTTT
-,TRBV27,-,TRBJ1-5,CASSFGGNQPQHF,TGTGCCAGCAGTTTTGGGGGGAATCAGCCCCAGCATTTT
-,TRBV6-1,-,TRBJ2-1,CASKGHPSYNEQFF,TGTGCCAGCAAAGGACATCCTTCCTACAATGAGCAGTTCTTC
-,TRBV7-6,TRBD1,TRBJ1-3,CASSPLRTDRVLGNTIYF,TGTGCCAGCAGCCCCCTCCGGACGGACAGGGTCTTAGGAAACACCATATATTTT
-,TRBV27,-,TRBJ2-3,CASSFSPTDTQYF,TGTGCCAGCAGTTTTTCGCCCACAGATACGCAGTATTTT
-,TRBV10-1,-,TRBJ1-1,CASSGSGHPLEAFF,TGCGCCAGCAGTGGGTCGGGACACCCACTGGAAGCTTTCTTT
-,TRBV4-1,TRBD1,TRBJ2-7,CASSRVPWTGINSYEQYF,TGCGCCAGCAGCCGCGTACCCTGGACAGGGATTAACTCCTACGAGCAGTACTTC
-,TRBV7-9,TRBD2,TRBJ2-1,CASSTRGGEQFF,TGTGCCAGCAGCACCCGGGGGGGTGAGCAGTTCTTC
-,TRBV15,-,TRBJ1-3,CATSRDRGGNTIYF,TGTGCCACCAGCAGAGACCGCGGGGGAAACACCATATATTTT
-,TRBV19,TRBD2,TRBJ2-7,CASSIEGREYHEQYF,TGTGCCAGTAGTATAGAGGGGCGGGAGTACCACGAGCAGTACTTC
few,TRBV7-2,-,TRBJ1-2,CASSSLTGIYGYTF,TGTGCCAGCAGCTCCCTTACAGGGATCTATGGCTACACCTTC
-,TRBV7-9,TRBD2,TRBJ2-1,CASSTWTSGRYSEQFF,TGTGCCAGCAGCACCTGGACTAGCGGGAGGTACAGTGAGCAGTTCTTC
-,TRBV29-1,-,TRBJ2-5,CSVLTGRQETQYF,TGCAGCGTCCTAACGGGCCGCCAAGAGACCCAGTACTTC
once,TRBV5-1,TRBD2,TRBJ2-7,CASSLDGLGFYEQYF,TGCGCCAGCAGCTTGGACGGACTAGGCTTCTACGAGCAGTACTTC
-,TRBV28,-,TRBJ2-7,CASSSILGEQYF,TGTGCCAGCAGTTCGATCCTGGGGGAGCAGTACTTC
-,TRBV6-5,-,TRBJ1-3,CASSSDRPTGNTIYF,TGTGCCAGCAGTTCTGACAGGCCTACTGGAAACACCATATATTTT
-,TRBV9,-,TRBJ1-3,CASSDSAVRTIYF,TGTGCCAGCAGCGACTCAGCGGTCCGCACCATATATTTT
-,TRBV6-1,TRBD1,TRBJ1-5,CASSVNWDRHSNQPQHF,TGTGCCAGCAGTGTCAACTGGGACAGACATAGCAATCAGCCCCAGCATTTT
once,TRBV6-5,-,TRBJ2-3,CASGGGRRASDTQYF,TGTGCCAGCGGAGGGGGTAGGAGGGCTTCAGATACGCAGTATTTT